This T cell receptor (beta chain) was identified during a study of human T cells and chemical hapten exposure. The study's findings and limits: Unchanged with DPC sensitization were TCRs above 1 in 1000 frequency.

This clonotype was seen at least ten times. What it binds is not known. Stated time point: healthy volunteer bleed at 6 weeks. The template was total RNA from unfractionated whole blood. Trimming removed 3 bases from V and 5 bases from J, with 10 bases in between. CDR3 length: 12 amino acids. CDR1 DFQATT and CDR2 SNEGSKA come from the germline V gene (reference sequence). Unique molecular identifiers were attached to individual cDNA molecules within the library. In the original workflow: Individual samples carried between about 23,224 and 690,600 TCRs, with 95,638 as the median. MiXCR, applied by TCRdb to the RACE reads, yields one record per CDR3 protein. These V and J calls are TCRdb output, not the study's own analysis. The repertoire consists of tens of thousands of distinct CDR3 sequences, with about 4% occurring once and the leading ten covering 4.5% to 6.5%.

The chain links TRBV20-1 to TRBJ2-5; D gene uncertain. Sample: whole blood. The source is a human donor in good health. Some clones in this sample may be carry-over from other donors' samples. CDR3 sequence (DNA): TGCAGTGCTAGCGGTTGGGTGGAGACCCAGTACTTC. Its protein product is CSASGWVETQYF.